This T cell receptor (beta chain) stems from a study of T cell responses to AZD1222 COVID-19 vaccine. Regarding the study as a whole: White British donors predominated, females outnumbered males, and clonal diversity was possibly underestimated. At study baseline, merely about 6 AZD1222 recipients were seropositive.

A note on this clone: What it binds is not known.

Produced via immunoSEQ multiplex PCR; TCRdb's table is partial and in-frame only. The sample records 100,000 to 150,000 clones, less than 90% being singletons. V was shortened by 3 bases and J by 6 bases, with 6 bases between the two germline ends. Germline V gene data show CDR1 as MGHDK and CDR2 as SYGVNS. This CDR3 contains 11 residues. The specimen comprised peripheral blood, sampled on day 0 of AZD1222 vaccination. The J gene is TRBJ2-7, the V gene TRBV25-1; the D is unclear. This sequence originates from an adult in good health. CDR3 DNA sequence: TGTGCCAGCAGTGAGGGTCGCGAGCAGTACTTC. Amino acids: CASSEGREQYF.